This T cell receptor beta chain was observed in a study of T cell responses to AZD1222 COVID-19 vaccine (dated by TCRdb to about 2021). About the investigation overall: A total of 230 or so trial participants underwent TCR sequencing, of whom approximately 210 received two doses of AZD1222 and about 26 received two doses of the MenACWY control vaccine. Trial participants were enrolled by age into subgroups of 18-55, 56-69 and 70-plus years, and around 150, 28 and 57 TCR-sequenced participants, respectively, were included in these subgroups.

The CDR3 regions of human TCRbeta chains were subjected to immunosequencing. Per the authors' processing: TCRs in the repertoires were compared against a reference library of SARS-CoV-2-specific TCRs that had been generated with the MIRA antigen-specificity platform. Breadth was defined as the fraction of unique TCRs that were SARS-CoV-2-associated. Depth was defined as the fraction of total T cells that were SARS-CoV-2-associated. Using the MIRA data, every spike-specific TCR was mapped to the spike region that the TCR reacted to and assigned to either a CD4 or a CD8 class. Log10-transformed breadth and depth values were compared by one-way ANOVA with Sidak's multiple comparisons tests. TCRdb took this table from immuneACCESS and kept in-frame rearrangements with V and J called. Such tables lack part of the clones; where checked against another copy, unresolved V genes explain under half of the gap, and the rest is unexplained. The D gene and trimming were derived from the DNA, and the V and J assignments and clone size from that table. The sample includes some 74,000 clones, with about 90% observed a single time. The biggest ten clones account for 1% to 1.5% of the sample.

The germline V gene gives CDR1 as MNHEY and CDR2 as SVGEGT. V trim: 5 bases; J trim: 7 bases; unmatched bases: 11. Measured from the cysteine to the phenylalanine, the CDR3 is 14 residues long. The DNA shown is the 42-base CDR3, in frame from base 1. Findings and caveats that apply to the study as a whole: The vaccine-associated CD4 TCRs covered the entire spike protein, and the dominant responses fell in regions 160-218 and 743-854. No day 14 peak-response samples were available, so repertoires were characterized only after the peak T cell response. Nearly half of unique spike-specific TCRs reportedly recognized epitopes outside regions mutated in the B.1.351 and B.1.1.7 variants. In the small 56-69-year group, the increase in depth fell short of significance, most likely because of low power. A significant rise in spike-specific TCR breadth and depth was observed after two AZD1222 doses relative to day 0 and relative to MenACWY recipients. Conclusions about previously exposed vaccinees are limited because only six or seven AZD1222 recipients were SARS-CoV-2 seropositive at baseline. Participants were mostly white British, with more females than males. The authors suggested clonal diversity may have been underestimated.

The time point label, as the study defines it: about 28 days (+/-7) after the second vaccine dose. AZD1222 recipients whose second dose came at about 4 weeks and those whose second dose came at about 12 weeks were combined into one group, since spike-specific TCR depth and breadth did not differ between the two schedules. Samples from vaccinated people were obtained from the UK trials COV001 and COV002, which included a single-blind randomized controlled phase 2/3 trial of AZD1222 (ChAdOx1 nCoV-19) in healthy adults. For TCRbeta chain sequencing, PBMC samples were collected from trial participants at day 0 and at day 28 after the second dose. About this clone: The antigen it binds to is not known. Base qualities are not recorded, but no much larger clone differs from it by a single base.

The sample was peripheral blood, taken 28 days after the second AZD1222 dose. This receptor was taken from an adult who received the AZD1222 COVID-19 vaccine. In this chain, TRBV6-2 or TRBV6-3 is recombined with TRBJ2-7; 7 bases in between match TRBD1. Here the CDR3 is given as CASSPWTGAQEQYF. The DNA reads TGTGCCAGCAGTCCCTGGACAGGAGCCCAGGAGCAGTACTTC.